Presented here are 31 T cell receptor beta chains from one specimen sequenced in a study of CD8+ T cells in alopecia areata. RNA extraction and reverse transcription yielded cDNA as sequencing template. Data came from immunoSEQ multiplex PCR; TCRdb stores just in-frame clones and leaves some out. Here the sample spans some 99,000 clones, roughly 42% being singletons. The sample taken for sequencing was CD4+ T cells sorted from blood. These receptors were collected from a human donor with alopecia areata.

V is TRBV5-1 and J is TRBJ2-5; D might be TRBD2 (6 bases). The V gene lost 4 bases and the J gene lost 5 bases, with 12 bases spanning the gap. This CDR3 has 13 amino acids. The germline gives CDR1 SGHRS, CDR2 YFSETQ. The CDR3 bases are TGCGCCAGCAGCCAGACTAGAAAGGAGACCCAGTACTTC. Protein: CASSQTRKETQYF. Full variable domain (outside the CDR3, taken from reference TRBV5-1 and TRBJ2-5): KAGVTQTPRYLIKTRGQQVTLSCSPISGHRSVSWYQQTPGQGLQFLFEYFSETQRNKGNFPGRFSGRQFSNSRSEMNVSTLELGDSALYLCASSQTRKETQYFGPGTRLLVL.

This rearrangement joins TRBV2 to TRBJ1-5; no firm D call. With 9 bases removed from V and 0 bases from J, the gap between germline ends came to 12 bases. Looked up from germline, CDR1 is SNHLY and CDR2 is FYNNEI. The CDR3 covers 14 residues. The CDR3 loop reads CASQPGNSNQPQHF. CDR3 DNA: TGTGCCAGTCAACCGGGAAATAGCAATCAGCCCCAGCATTTT.

The chain is built from TRBV2 and TRBJ1-1; D unresolved. Germline V CDR1 and CDR2: SNHLY, FYNNEI. This CDR3 has 15 residues. Trimming shortened V by 3 bases and J by 3 bases, and 14 bases separated the two germline ends. The CDR3 nucleotides are TGTGCCAGCAGTGATTCTGCGACTTACTACACTGAAGCTTTCTTT. It encodes CASSDSATYYTEAFF.

The CDR3 reads CAWSAQEGQPQHF. The DNA of the CDR3 is TGTGCCTGGAGTGCCCAAGAGGGTCAGCCCCAGCATTTT. The chain has TRBV30 and TRBJ1-5, with D uncertain. Deletions cut 1 base from V and 6 bases from J, with 10 bases between. In germline, CDR1 is GTSNPN, CDR2 SVGIG (reference sequence). The CDR3 sequence is 13 residues long.

This clone was counted once. The chain combines TRBV18 with TRBJ2-3; unclear D gene. The V gene lost 5 bases and the J gene lost 2 bases, with 11 bases spanning the gap. Germline-derived CDR1 and CDR2 are KGHSH and LQKENI. CDR3 size: 14 residues. CDR3: CASSGVSVTDTQYF. CDR3 nucleotides: TGTGCCAGCTCAGGGGTCAGTGTCACAGATACGCAGTATTTT. Together with reference TRBV18 and TRBJ2-3, the CDR3 gives the full variable domain: NAGVMQNPRHLVRRRGQEARLRCSPMKGHSHVYWYRQLPEEGLKFMVYLQKENIIDESGMPKERFSAEFPKEGPSILRIQQVVRGDSAAYFCASSGVSVTDTQYFGPGTRLTVL.

The V gene is TRBV29-1, the J gene TRBJ2-7; D possibly corresponds to TRBD2 (5 bases). Per the germline V gene, CDR1 is SQVTM and CDR2 is ANQGSEA. Trimming took 6 bases from V and 2 from J, leaving 14 bases between them. CDR3 length equals 13 residues. The CDR3 here is CSVRASRTYEQYF. The CDR3 DNA reads TGCAGCGTCCGGGCTAGCAGAACCTACGAGCAGTACTTC.

The chain carries TRBV6-5 and TRBJ1-1; D is unresolved. The CDR3 sequence is 13 residues long. Trimming took 4 bases from V and 1 from J, leaving 7 bases between them. Germline lookup yields CDR1 MNHEY and CDR2 SVGAGI. The CDR3 DNA is TGTGCCAGCAGTTTCGGGAGGAACACTGAAGCTTTCTTT. As protein: CASSFGRNTEAFF.

The DNA for the CDR3 is TGTGCCAGTCATTTACTAGCGGGGGTAATCAATGAGCAGTTCTTC. Translation gives CASHLLAGVINEQFF. V is TRBV27 and J is TRBJ2-1; 11 nucleotides match TRBD2. Germline assignment: CDR1 MNHEY and CDR2 SMNVEV (reference sequence). The ends lost 9 bases at V and 6 bases at J; junction bases unmatched: 10. The CDR3 has 15 amino acids.

The gene calls are TRBV14 and TRBJ2-7; D not certain. Trimming cost V 0 bases and J 4 bases, with 4 bases left between them. The CDR3 length is 12 residues. Germline V gene sequence: CDR1 SGHDN, CDR2 FVKESK. CDR3 residues: CASSQDSYEQYF. Written as DNA, the CDR3 is TGTGCCAGCAGCCAAGATAGTTACGAGCAGTACTTC.

The table lists this clone with a count of one. The rearrangement links TRBV5-6 to TRBJ2-3, with a weak D call TRBD2 (7 bases). The V gene's germline CDR1 is SGHDT and CDR2 YYEEEE. V shed 4 bases and J shed 0 bases, with 12 bases lying between them. This CDR3 is 15 amino acids long. The CDR3 nucleotides read TGTGCCAGCAGCACTCGGGGGGCTAGCACAGATACGCAGTATTTT. This gives the protein CASSTRGASTDTQYF. The variable domain in full, with the rest retrieved from reference TRBV5-6 and TRBJ2-3, is DAGVTQSPTHLIKTRGQQVTLRCSPKSGHDTVSWYQQALGQGPQFIFQYYEEEERQRGNFPDRFSGHQFPNYSSELNVNALLLGDSALYLCASSTRGASTDTQYFGPGTRLTVL.

This clone has just a few counts. The V and J genes are TRBV7-8 and TRBJ2-7, with a tentative D call TRBD1 (6 bases). CDR1 and CDR2 from the germline V gene are SGHVS and FQNEAQ. The V end lost 0 bases, the J end lost 2 bases, and 8 bases lay between the germline ends. The CDR3 has 14 amino acids. CDR3 region: CASSLAQGPYEQYF. CDR3 nucleotides: TGTGCCAGCAGCTTAGCACAGGGACCCTACGAGCAGTACTTC.

This clone occurred a few times. The chain carries TRBV28 and TRBJ1-6; the match to TRBD1 covers 7 bases. Germline V lookup: CDR1 MDHEN, CDR2 SYDVKM. The CDR3 consists of 12 residues. V gave up 5 bases and J gave up 8 bases; unmatched junction bases: 0. The CDR3, as DNA: TGTGCCAGCAGTGGGACAGATTCACCCCTCCACTTT. This translates into CASSGTDSPLHF.

In this sample, this clone turned up a few times. The V gene is TRBV7-2, the J gene TRBJ1-2; D unresolved. The CDR3 totals 12 residues. CDR1 and CDR2 (germline): SGHTA, FQGNSA. Trimming stripped 2 bases from V and 9 bases from J, with 10 bases between. The CDR3 DNA reads as TGTGCCAGCAGCTTATACGGAGATCGCTACACCTTC. Protein product: CASSLYGDRYTF. Full variable domain (remainder filled in from reference TRBV7-2 and TRBJ1-2): GAGVSQSPSNKVTEKGKDVELRCDPISGHTALYWYRQSLGQGLEFLIYFQGNSAPDKSGLPSDRFSAERTGGSVSTLTIQRTQQEDSAVYLCASSLYGDRYTFGSGTRLTVV.

This clone was counted between two and nine times. V gene TRBV19 combines with J gene TRBJ2-7; unclear D gene. The V and J ends lost 7 bases and 2 bases respectively, with 3 bases between them. The germline gives CDR1 LNHDA, CDR2 SQIVND (reference sequence). The CDR3 contains 10 residues. The CDR3: CASIAYEQYF. CDR3 sequence (DNA): TGTGCCAGTATTGCCTACGAGCAGTACTTC.

The chain couples TRBV18 to TRBJ2-7; unclear D gene. V was cut by 3 bases and J by 0 bases, with 6 bases left in between. Germline V CDR1 and CDR2: KGHSH, LQKENI. The CDR3 covers 13 residues. The CDR3, as DNA: TGTGCCAGCTCACCCTCAGCCTCCTACGAGCAGTACTTC. Encoded protein: CASSPSASYEQYF.

The sample holds a few counts of this clone. The V call is TRBV5-4, the J call TRBJ2-1; no clear D. The CDR3 consists of 12 residues. In germline, CDR1 is SGHNT, CDR2 YYREEE (reference sequence). V lost 7 bases to trimming and J lost 6 bases, with 11 bases between them. CDR3: CASSTSANEQFF. The CDR3 bases are TGTGCCAGCTCCACCTCCGCCAATGAGCAGTTCTTC.

This clone occurred many times. This chain uses TRBV28 with TRBJ2-7; D perhaps matches TRBD1 (6 bases). The germline CDR1 and CDR2 sequences are MDHEN and SYDVKM. CDR3 length: 14 residues. Trimming stripped 10 bases from V and 0 bases from J, with 16 bases between. The CDR3 loop reads CATRKRDTSYEQYF. CDR3 coding DNA: TGTGCCACCAGGAAACGGGACACCTCCTACGAGCAGTACTTC.

V usage is TRBV30 and J usage is TRBJ1-5; weak D call: TRBD1 (5 bases). Trimming left V 3 bases short and J 5 bases short, with 14 bases between. Per germline, CDR1 GTSNPN and CDR2 SVGIG (reference sequence). The CDR3 length is 14 residues. CDR3 in amino acids: CAWSLKGGDQPQHF. Here the CDR3 DNA reads TGTGCCTGGAGCCTTAAGGGAGGGGATCAGCCCCAGCATTTT.

V and J are TRBV28 and TRBJ2-7; D might be TRBD1 (5 bases). The germline V gene encodes CDR1 MDHEN and CDR2 SYDVKM. There are 12 residues in the CDR3. Trimming left V 5 bases short and J 2 bases short, with 7 bases between. CDR3 in amino acids: CASSRTTYEQYF. The CDR3 nucleotides are TGTGCCAGCAGTCGGACAACCTACGAGCAGTACTTC. The whole variable domain, remainder taken from reference TRBV28 and TRBJ2-7, is DVKVTQSSRYLVKRTGEKVFLECVQDMDHENMFWYRQDPGLGLRLIYFSYDVKMKEKGDIPEGYSVSREKKERFSLILESASTNQTSMYLCASSRTTYEQYFGPGTRLTVT.

The chain employs TRBV5-4 and TRBJ2-1, with D maybe TRBD1 (6 bases). The CDR3 runs 17 residues. Trimming left V 2 bases short and J 6 bases short, with 21 bases between. Germline V CDR1 and CDR2: SGHNT, YYREEE (reference sequence). The CDR3 protein is CASSFRPNRVTINEQFF. CDR3 DNA: TGTGCCAGCAGCTTCCGTCCAAACAGGGTCACCATCAATGAGCAGTTCTTC.

J is TRBJ2-1 and V is TRBV28; 7 bases map to TRBD2. Germline V gives CDR1 MDHEN, CDR2 SYDVKM. J was trimmed by 0 bases and V by 3 bases; bases with no gene match: 11. There are 18 residues in the CDR3. The CDR3 region is CASSFYTQTSRSYNEQFF. CDR3 coding DNA: TGTGCCAGCAGTTTCTACACCCAGACTAGCCGCTCCTACAATGAGCAGTTCTTC.

In this sample, this clone turned up a few times. The chain joins TRBV7-9 to TRBJ1-1; D uncertain. Trimming removed 5 bases from V and 8 bases from J, with 18 bases in between. This CDR3 is 14 amino acids long. CDR1 and CDR2 (germline): SEHNR, FQNEAQ (reference sequence). CDR3 coding DNA: TGTGCCAGCAGCCCGTCGTACCCCGTTTCGGAAGCTTTCTTT. This gives the protein CASSPSYPVSEAFF.

V gene TRBV2 combines with J gene TRBJ2-3; D possibly uses TRBD1 or TRBD2 (5 bases each). The germline V gene has CDR1 SNHLY and CDR2 FYNNEI. This CDR3 spans 14 amino acids. The V and J ends lost 3 bases and 3 bases respectively, with 10 bases between them. CDR3 region: CASSDGGATDTQYF. The CDR3 nucleotides are TGTGCCAGCAGTGATGGGGGTGCGACAGATACGCAGTATTTT. Together with reference TRBV2 and TRBJ2-3, the CDR3 gives the full variable domain: EPEVTQTPSHQVTQMGQEVILRCVPISNHLYFYWYRQILGQKVEFLVSFYNNEISEKSEIFDDQFSVERPDGSNFTLKIRSTKLEDSAMYFCASSDGGATDTQYFGPGTRLTVL.

This clone was observed a handful of times. V and J are TRBV5-1 and TRBJ2-3; D gene uncertain. CDR1 SGHRS and CDR2 YFSETQ come from the germline V gene. The CDR3 loop spans 14 amino acids. Trimming left V 1 base short and J 2 bases short, with 8 bases between. Written as DNA, the CDR3 is TGCGCCAGCAGCTTGAGGAGCGACACAGATACGCAGTATTTT. It specifies CASSLRSDTDTQYF.

This clone was picked up one time. The V call is TRBV30, the J call TRBJ2-7; 9 bases match TRBD1. Germline lookup yields CDR1 GTSNPN and CDR2 SVGIG (reference sequence). The CDR3 runs to 13 residues. V gave up 5 bases and J gave up 9 bases; unmatched junction bases: 11. CDR3 DNA sequence: TGTGCCTGGGCCGGGACAGGGAGCGGCGGGCAGTACTTC. Amino acid sequence: CAWAGTGSGGQYF.

In its sample, this clone was seen a few times. The chain is built from TRBV11-2 and TRBJ2-1, with 7 bases that match TRBD1. V lost 1 base, J lost 0 bases, and 3 bases stayed unmatched. The germline gives CDR1 SGHAT, CDR2 FQNNGV. The CDR3 has 16 amino acids. The CDR3: CASSLGGQHSYNEQFF. Here the CDR3 DNA reads TGTGCCAGCAGCTTAGGGGGACAGCACTCCTACAATGAGCAGTTCTTC.

For this clone: The same CDR3 also results from other DNA sequences found in this sample. V is TRBV29-1 and J is TRBJ1-1; no reliable D call. The CDR3 length is 13 residues. Trimming took off 4 bases at V and 0 bases at J, with 9 bases between the two ends. Germline-derived CDR1 and CDR2 are SQVTM and ANQGSEA. CDR3 loop: CSVAGRLNTEAFF. In DNA, the CDR3 is TGCAGCGTTGCCGGCCGGCTGAACACTGAAGCTTTCTTT.

This clone was seen a single time. The V call is TRBV5-1, the J call TRBJ1-1, with 8 positions matching TRBD1. The V gene's germline CDR1 is SGHRS and CDR2 YFSETQ. V lost 3 bases to trimming and J lost 1 base; unmatched junction nucleotides: 5. This CDR3 comprises 15 residues. The CDR3 is CASSSGGIKNTEAFF. The CDR3 DNA reads TGCGCCAGCAGCTCAGGGGGCATTAAGAACACTGAAGCTTTCTTT. The whole variable domain, filled in from reference TRBV5-1 and TRBJ1-1, reads KAGVTQTPRYLIKTRGQQVTLSCSPISGHRSVSWYQQTPGQGLQFLFEYFSETQRNKGNFPGRFSGRQFSNSRSEMNVSTLELGDSALYLCASSSGGIKNTEAFFGQGTRLTVV.

This clone was detected a few times. The chain combines TRBV6-5 with TRBJ2-2, with D possibly TRBD1 on 5 matching bases. V dropped 6 bases and J dropped 12 bases, with 23 bases sitting between them. CDR1 and CDR2 from the germline V gene are MNHEY and SVGAGI. CDR3 length: 15 residues. The CDR3 is CASSTNPTVGSKLFF. CDR3 DNA: TGTGCCAGCAGCACTAACCCGACAGTTGGGTCGAAGCTGTTTTTT.

This clone has only one observation. V and J are TRBV5-6 and TRBJ2-2; D gene ambiguous. Germline CDR1 reads SGHDT; CDR2 reads YYEEEE. The CDR3 extends over 13 amino acids. V lost 4 bases to trimming and J lost 4 bases, with 8 bases between them. This chain's CDR3 is CASSPAATGELFF. Written as DNA, the CDR3 is TGTGCCAGCAGCCCAGCAGCCACCGGGGAGCTGTTTTTT.

This sequence joins TRBV7-2 and TRBJ2-6; possible D gene TRBD2, 6 bases. Looked up from germline, CDR1 is SGHTA and CDR2 is FQGNSA. The CDR3 consists of 15 residues. V dropped 10 bases and J dropped 0 bases, with 13 bases sitting between them. The CDR3 sequence: CATSPGVSGANVLTF. The CDR3 DNA is TGTGCCACGTCTCCGGGGGTCTCTGGGGCCAACGTCCTGACTTTC. Using reference TRBV7-2 and TRBJ2-6 for the parts outside the CDR3, the full variable domain is GAGVSQSPSNKVTEKGKDVELRCDPISGHTALYWYRQSLGQGLEFLIYFQGNSAPDKSGLPSDRFSAERTGGSVSTLTIQRTQQEDSAVYLCATSPGVSGANVLTFGAGSRLTVL.